Listed here is a single T cell receptor (beta chain). Its antigen is undetermined. J gave up 7 bases and V 6 bases, and 15 bases lay outside the gene matches. The CDR3 is 18 residues long. Germline CDR1 reads MDHEN; CDR2 reads SYDVKM. Naive CD8 populations comprised CD45RO-negative cells positively selected for CCR7, excluding terminally differentiated effector memory CD45RA+ cells. This sample was included in a study of shared clonotypes between healthy human individuals. Overall study: Three plates each covered CD4 naive and memory; CD8 naive two, CD8 memory one. Findings of the study overall: Across a handful of donors, naive CD4 shared 5% to 6.5%, naive CD8 over 3%, memory CD4 less than 2.5%, memory CD8 about 0.4%.

TCRdb keeps only in-frame clones here, not all; method: immunoSEQ multiplex PCR. Of over 800,000 clones listed, more than 85% are singletons. The source material was naive CD8+ T cells sorted from blood. The source of this sequence is a man aged 25-45 years in good health. The chain uses TRBV28 and TRBJ2-1; the match to TRBD2 covers 13 bases. The DNA of the CDR3 is TGTGCCAGCAGAAGGACGGTGACGACTAGCGGGAGGAATAATGAGCAGTTCTTC. The encoded protein is CASRRTVTTSGRNNEQFF.